These 29 T cell receptor beta chains were all obtained from the same sample, sequenced in a study of T-cell memory formation after mild COVID-19. TCRdb ran MiXCR on the 5' RACE reads and lists one entry per CDR3 protein. This sample has about 350,000 distinct CDR3 sequences, with approximately 13% found just once. Sequencing input: PBMCs or a T cell subset sorted from them (not recorded which). The source of these receptors is a man between 18 and 35 years old who had mild COVID-19 (a few samples of this study predate the infection). Cell type and time point are not known.

This clonotype was recorded a few times. The chain carries TRBV20-1 and TRBJ2-4; maybe TRBD1 (5 bases). The CDR3 is made up of 14 amino acids. Trimming took off 5 bases at V and 1 base at J, with 12 bases between the two ends. Germline V gene data show CDR1 as DFQATT and CDR2 as SNEGSKA (reference sequence). The CDR3 DNA reads TGCAGTGCTCCAGGGTTGGAGGCCAAAAACATTCAGTACTTC. It specifies CSAPGLEAKNIQYF.

The chain uses TRBV7-3 and TRBJ2-7; possibly TRBD2 for D (5 bases). The CDR3 consists of 13 residues. Trimming took off 5 bases at V and 5 bases at J, with 13 bases between the two ends. The V gene's germline CDR1 is SGHTA and CDR2 FQGTGA. As DNA, the CDR3 is TGTGCCAGCAGCCCTGGCCCGCGGGACGAGCAGTACTTC. Translating gives CASSPGPRDEQYF.

The chain couples TRBV12-3 or TRBV12-4 to TRBJ2-5; unclear D gene. The V and J ends lost 3 bases and 1 base respectively, with 6 bases between them. The CDR3 is 13 residues long. The CDR3 loop is CASSLNIQETQYF. In DNA form, the CDR3 reads TGTGCCAGCAGTTTGAACATCCAAGAGACCCAGTACTTC.

This clonotype was observed many times. The chain uses TRBV7-2 and TRBJ2-5; 8 nucleotides agree with TRBD2. Trimming took 6 bases from V and 3 from J; bases not matched to a gene: 6. Germline V CDR1 and CDR2: SGHTA, FQGNSA. The CDR3 is 14 residues long. CDR3 nucleotide sequence: TGTGCCAGCAGTTCGTCGGGAGGGGAAGAGACCCAGTACTTC. Its protein product is CASSSSGGEETQYF.

The CDR3, as DNA: TGTGCCAGCAGTCCACCACGCCTACGGGACAGCAATAATGAAAAACTGTTTTTT. This translates into CASSPPRLRDSNNEKLFF. V and J are TRBV12-3 or TRBV12-4 and TRBJ1-4; 7 bases align to TRBD1. Trimming cost V 5 bases and J 4 bases; bases outside gene matches: 16. CDR3 length equals 18 residues.

This clonotype was seen a handful of times. Lacking the conserved final phenylalanine or tryptophan, this CDR3 likely reflects a read error. Because the CDR3's place on the DNA is in doubt, the DNA is left out and the CDR3 is given as listed by TCRdb. CDR3 amino acids: CASSQASGGQPSI. The chain combines TRBV4-1 with TRBJ1-4; the table's D call of TRBD1 was not tested on the DNA. Germline CDR1 reads MGHRA; CDR2 reads YSYEKL. The CDR3 is 13 residues long, ends included.

This chain links TRBV7-9 with TRBJ2-5, with D perhaps assigned TRBD1 or TRBD2 (5 bases each). Per germline, CDR1 SEHNR and CDR2 FQNEAQ (reference sequence). The V and J ends lost 1 base and 3 bases respectively, with 9 bases between them. This CDR3 comprises 14 residues. Here the CDR3 reads CASSLGGREETQYF. In DNA, the CDR3 is TGTGCCAGCAGCTTAGGGGGACGAGAAGAGACCCAGTACTTC.

Many counts were recorded for this clonotype. The V gene is TRBV4-2, the J gene TRBJ2-3; a possible D gene is TRBD2 (7 bases). Germline CDR1 is LGHNA and CDR2 is YNFKEQ. CDR3 length equals 16 residues. V was shortened by 1 base and J by 4 bases, with 15 bases between the two germline ends. The CDR3 DNA follows: TGTGCCAGCAGCCAAGGGGAGGGGGGAGTAGCAGATACGCAGTATTTT. This encodes CASSQGEGGVADTQYF.

This clonotype was counted only a few times. This chain uses TRBV11-1 with TRBJ2-6; the D gene is possibly TRBD2 (6 bases). Trimming took off 2 bases at V and 4 bases at J, with 9 bases between the two ends. The CDR3 runs 15 residues. Germline values: CDR1 SGHAT, CDR2 FQDESV (reference sequence). This chain's CDR3 is CASSLSGRGANVLTF. CDR3 in DNA: TGTGCCAGCAGCTTAAGCGGGCGCGGGGCCAACGTCCTGACTTTC.

The chain is built from TRBV11-2 and TRBJ1-1; 8 nucleotides match TRBD1. The CDR3 is 15 amino acids. Germline CDR1 SGHAT, CDR2 FQNNGV. J gave up 5 bases and V 1 base, and 6 bases lay outside the gene matches. The CDR3 reads CASSLGRGLGTEAFF. CDR3 nucleotides: TGTGCCAGCAGCTTAGGCAGGGGGCTGGGAACTGAAGCTTTCTTT.

The rearrangement uses TRBV4-2 and TRBJ2-2; D uncertain. The CDR3 length is 17 residues. Trimming stripped 0 bases from V and 0 bases from J, with 11 bases between. Looked up from germline, CDR1 is LGHNA and CDR2 is YNFKEQ. CDR3 in amino acids: CASSQEIADANTGELFF. For the CDR3, the DNA is TGTGCCAGCAGCCAAGAGATTGCGGATGCGAACACCGGGGAGCTGTTTTTT.

This chain connects TRBV7-2 to TRBJ2-5; 8 bases fit TRBD2. V dropped 3 bases and J dropped 5; count of bases not matched to a gene: 5. The CDR3 covers 14 residues. CDR1 is SGHTA and CDR2 is FQGNSA in the germline V gene. Written as DNA, the CDR3 is TGTGCCAGCAGCTTGACTAGCGCAGGGGAGACCCAGTACTTC. Amino acids: CASSLTSAGETQYF.

The rearrangement uses TRBV21-1 and TRBJ2-1; the table's TRBD1 call for D was not verified on the DNA. TRBV21-1 is given as a pseudogene. This CDR3 is 15 amino acids long. Written as DNA, the CDR3 is TGTGCCAGCAGCAAAGAGCGGGACAGGGGACATGAGCAGTTCTTC. Translation gives CASSKERDRGHEQFF.

The V and J genes are TRBV12-3 or TRBV12-4 and TRBJ2-5; D perhaps matches TRBD2 (6 bases). CDR3 length: 14 residues. V was trimmed by 2 bases and J by 4 bases, leaving 11 bases between them. CDR3 in DNA: TGTGCCAGCAGTTTAATGACTAGTGCAGAGACCCAGTACTTC. The encoded protein is CASSLMTSAETQYF.

This clonotype was counted between two and nine times. The V and J genes are TRBV7-9 and TRBJ2-1; D unclear. Germline V CDR1 and CDR2: SEHNR, FQNEAQ (reference sequence). Trimming stripped 5 bases from V and 5 bases from J, with 10 bases between. The CDR3 loop spans 13 amino acids. The CDR3 DNA reads as TGTGCCAGCAGCCACGCCTCGAACAATGAGCAGTTCTTC. Its protein product is CASSHASNNEQFF. The whole variable domain, filled in from reference TRBV7-9 and TRBJ2-1, reads DTGVSQNPRHKITKRGQNVTFRCDPISEHNRLYWYRQTLGQGPEFLTYFQNEAQLEKSRLLSDRFSAERPKGSFSTLEIQRTEQGDSAMYLCASSHASNNEQFFGPGTRLTVL.

CDR3 in DNA: TGTGCCAGCAGCCCTAGGGACAGTAGCACAGATACGCAGTATTTT. It translates to CASSPRDSSTDTQYF. The V call is TRBV7-9, the J call TRBJ2-3; 7 positions match TRBD1. The CDR3 contains 15 residues. Trimming took 5 bases from V and 0 from J; bases not matched to a gene: 5. Germline loops: CDR1 SEHNR, CDR2 FQNEAQ (reference sequence). The entire variable domain, with the rest obtained from reference TRBV7-9 and TRBJ2-3, is as follows: DTGVSQNPRHKITKRGQNVTFRCDPISEHNRLYWYRQTLGQGPEFLTYFQNEAQLEKSRLLSDRFSAERPKGSFSTLEIQRTEQGDSAMYLCASSPRDSSTDTQYFGPGTRLTVL.

The chain employs TRBV19 and TRBJ1-2; D is unclear. This CDR3 is 15 amino acids long. V was pared by 3 bases and J by 3 bases, with 14 bases between. Germline V gene data show CDR1 as LNHDA and CDR2 as SQIVND (reference sequence). CDR3 DNA sequence: TGTGCCAGTAGTATGACGTACCGGGCCTACTATGGCTACACCTTC. Amino acid sequence: CASSMTYRAYYGYTF.

This chain uses TRBV7-6 with TRBJ2-5; D possibly corresponds to TRBD1 (6 bases). Germline V lookup: CDR1 SGHVS, CDR2 FNYEAQ. V dropped 1 base and J dropped 1 base, with 16 bases sitting between them. This CDR3 has 17 residues. CDR3 bases: TGTGCCAGCAGCTTAGGTCGACAGGAAGGGTTCCAAGAGACCCAGTACTTC. Translation: CASSLGRQEGFQETQYF. Supplemented by reference TRBV7-6 and TRBJ2-5, the full variable domain reads GAGVSQSPRYKVTKRGQDVALRCDPISGHVSLYWYRQALGQGPEFLTYFNYEAQQDKSGLPNDRFSAERPEGSISTLTIQRTEQRDSAMYRCASSLGRQEGFQETQYFGPGTRLLVL.

This clonotype was detected a few times. The rearrangement joins TRBV7-2 to TRBJ2-1, with D possibly being TRBD1 or TRBD2 (6 bases each). V was pared by 8 bases and J by 2 bases, with 10 bases between. Germline V gives CDR1 SGHTA, CDR2 FQGNSA. The CDR3 is made up of 13 amino acids. Written as DNA, the CDR3 is TGTGCCAGCGGTCGGGGGCCCTACAATGAGCAGTTCTTC. Translating gives CASGRGPYNEQFF.

This clonotype turned up a few times. V is TRBV7-2 and J is TRBJ1-4; D remains ambiguous. V was pared by 5 bases and J by 4 bases, with 14 bases between. Germline values: CDR1 SGHTA, CDR2 FQGNSA. The CDR3 spans 15 residues. The CDR3 reads CASSQDGPVNEKLFF. CDR3 DNA: TGTGCCAGCAGCCAAGATGGGCCAGTTAATGAAAAACTGTTTTTT.

This clonotype turned up a few times. The chain has TRBV3-1 and TRBJ2-1, with D perhaps TRBD2 (5 bases). With 2 bases removed from V and 4 bases from J, the gap between germline ends came to 15 bases. The germline V gene has CDR1 LGHDT and CDR2 YNNKEL (reference sequence). This CDR3 spans 16 amino acids. The chain's CDR3 is CASSQLALGWYNEQFF. The CDR3 DNA sequence: TGTGCCAGCAGCCAATTAGCGCTGGGTTGGTACAATGAGCAGTTCTTC.

This clonotype showed up many times. The chain joins TRBV27 to TRBJ2-3; D is unclear. The CDR3 runs 12 residues. V lost 3 bases and J lost 6, with 7 bases in between. CDR1 is MNHEY, CDR2 SMNVEV, per germline (reference sequence). The CDR3 loop reads CASSFGWDTQYF. The CDR3, as DNA: TGTGCCAGCAGTTTTGGTTGGGATACGCAGTATTTT.

Here the CDR3 reads CASSQRTDFNQPQHF. The CDR3 DNA reads as TGTGCCAGCAGTCAGAGGACAGACTTCAATCAGCCCCAGCATTTT. The chain links TRBV6-5 to TRBJ1-5; possibly TRBD1 for D (6 bases). Between the trimmed V and J ends, which lost 5 bases and 3 bases, there was a span of 14 bases. Germline V lookup: CDR1 MNHEY, CDR2 SVGAGI. CDR3 size: 15 residues.

The chain has TRBV20-1 and TRBJ1-1; D remains unclear. The CDR3 consists of 15 residues. Trimming took off 5 bases at V and 0 bases at J, with 16 bases between the two ends. CDR1 and CDR2 (germline): DFQATT, SNEGSKA (reference sequence). DNA of the CDR3: TGCAGTGCTCCCCGACCGGGTGTCATGAACACTGAAGCTTTCTTT. Translating gives CSAPRPGVMNTEAFF.

V and J are TRBV5-4 and TRBJ2-5; unclear D gene. Trimming pared 1 base from V and 2 bases from J, leaving 9 bases between. In germline, CDR1 is SGHNT, CDR2 YYREEE (reference sequence). CDR3 length equals 14 residues. CDR3 sequence: CASSLTPYQETQYF. DNA for the CDR3: TGTGCCAGCAGCTTGACGCCCTATCAAGAGACCCAGTACTTC. Full variable domain (rest looked up from reference TRBV5-4 and TRBJ2-5): ETGVTQSPTHLIKTRGQQVTLRCSSQSGHNTVSWYQQALGQGPQFIFQYYREEENGRGNFPPRFSGLQFPNYSSELNVNALELDDSALYLCASSLTPYQETQYFGPGTRLLVL.

V and J are TRBV28 and TRBJ2-7; 12 positions agree with TRBD1. Trimming cost V 8 bases and J 4 bases; bases outside gene matches: 6. This CDR3 spans 14 amino acids. In germline, CDR1 is MDHEN, CDR2 SYDVKM. This CDR3 is CASGTGGILYEQYV. CDR3 bases: TGTGCCAGCGGGACAGGGGGCATATTATACGAGCAGTACGTC.

CDR3 loop: CASQLSAASEQYV. The CDR3 coding sequence is TGTGCCAGCCAATTATCTGCCGCAAGCGAGCAGTACGTC. The chain uses TRBV6-6 and TRBJ2-7; D unresolved. CDR1 MNHNY and CDR2 SVGAGI come from the germline V gene (reference sequence). V gave up 8 bases and J gave up 6 bases, with 17 bases separating them. The length of the CDR3 is 13 residues.

This clonotype was observed a few times. V usage is TRBV9 and J usage is TRBJ2-3; 12 positions match TRBD2. The J segment lost 1 base and the V segment lost 0 bases, leaving 0 bases of the junction unmatched. Germline V gives CDR1 SGDLS, CDR2 YYNGEE. The CDR3 has 16 residues. In DNA form, the CDR3 reads TGTGCCAGCAGCGTAGGACTAGCGGGGGGCACAGATACGCAGTATTTT. As protein: CASSVGLAGGTDTQYF.

The chain joins TRBV6-5 to TRBJ2-6; D is ambiguous. The germline V gene has CDR1 MNHEY and CDR2 SVGAGI. The ends were cut back, 7 bases at V and 2 bases at J, with 9 bases in the middle. The CDR3 runs to 14 residues. The CDR3 DNA is TGTGCCAGCACCGACTTGCCTGGGGCCAACGTCCTGACTTTC. Amino acids: CASTDLPGANVLTF.